This entry lists 14 T cell receptor beta chains sequenced from one sample in a study of identical twins. A single record per CDR3 protein comes from TCRdb applying MiXCR to the 5' RACE reads. The data contain about 660,000 distinct CDR3 sequences, around 8.3% of them seen just once; the ten biggest clones take up approximately 0.96%. The same sample was also used in a study of yellow fever vaccine responses in identical twins.

Material: PBMCs. All receptors derive from a woman aged 18-29 years in good health.

This clonotype was observed many times. J is TRBJ2-5 and V is TRBV10-3; 9 bases line up with TRBD2. Germline CDR1 and CDR2: ENHRY and SYGVKD. Trimming cost V 3 bases and J 4 bases; bases outside gene matches: 9. The CDR3 is 16 residues long. The CDR3 DNA reads as TGTGCCATCAGTGACGGGAGCGTGCGGGAGGGAGAGACCCAGTACTTC. As protein: CAISDGSVREGETQYF.

This clonotype has a count of ten or more. This CDR3 is CSAFVAGVNTGELFF. The CDR3 DNA is TGCAGCGCGTTCGTAGCGGGAGTGAACACCGGGGAGCTGTTTTTT. This chain connects TRBV29-1 to TRBJ2-2; 9 bases align to TRBD2. The V segment lost 7 bases and the J segment 1 base; nucleotides outside the gene matches: 7. Germline CDR1 reads SQVTM; CDR2 reads ANQGSEA. This CDR3 contains 15 residues.

This clonotype was seen many times. J is TRBJ2-7 and V is TRBV29-1; tentative D call: TRBD2 (6 bases). Germline-derived CDR1 and CDR2 are SQVTM and ANQGSEA. Trimming took off 6 bases at V and 4 bases at J, with 16 bases between the two ends. This CDR3 is 13 amino acids long. The CDR3 DNA reads as TGCAGCGTCGGGGGATTGGCGACTTACGAGCAGTACTTC. This encodes CSVGGLATYEQYF.

The table lists this clonotype with many counts. The chain combines TRBV7-8 with TRBJ2-1; no definite D call. The CDR3 contains 14 residues. Germline-derived CDR1 and CDR2 are SGHVS and FQNEAQ. V was pared by 5 bases and J by 5 bases, with 13 bases between. CDR3 protein: CASSDSDANNEQFF. The CDR3 DNA reads TGTGCCAGCAGCGACTCGGACGCCAACAATGAGCAGTTCTTC.

This clonotype was seen ten or more times. The gene calls are TRBV5-1 and TRBJ2-1; a possible D gene is TRBD1 (5 bases). CDR3 length equals 14 residues. Germline CDR1 reads SGHRS; CDR2 reads YFSETQ. V lost 4 bases and J 0 bases, leaving 8 bases between the germline ends. As DNA, the CDR3 is TGCGCCAGCAGCACCGACAGCTCCTACAATGAGCAGTTCTTC. Encoded protein: CASSTDSSYNEQFF.

This clonotype was seen only a few times. The genes are TRBV25-1 and TRBJ2-3, with D possibly matching TRBD1 (5 bases). From germline, CDR1 is MGHDK and CDR2 SYGVNS. The ends were cut back, 7 bases at V and 3 bases at J, with 8 bases in the middle. The CDR3 extends over 12 amino acids. The CDR3 sequence is CASNRQTDTQYF. In nucleotides, the CDR3 is TGTGCCAGCAATCGACAGACAGATACGCAGTATTTT.

The chain employs TRBV27 and TRBJ2-3; the match to TRBD2 covers 9 bases. Germline assignment: CDR1 MNHEY and CDR2 SMNVEV (reference sequence). V gave up 6 bases and J gave up 7 bases; unmatched junction bases: 8. This CDR3 contains 14 residues. The CDR3 nucleotides read TGTGCCAGCAGGGCTAGCGGGATCGGAAATACGCAGTATTTT. It yields the protein CASRASGIGNTQYF.

This clonotype appeared many times. The chain uses TRBV27 and TRBJ2-7; D remains unclear. CDR1 is MNHEY, CDR2 SMNVEV, per germline (reference sequence). This CDR3 spans 12 amino acids. V was trimmed by 6 bases and J by 5 bases, leaving 11 bases between them. The chain's CDR3 is CASRTLWDEQYF. In DNA, the CDR3 is TGTGCCAGCAGAACATTGTGGGACGAGCAGTACTTC.

This clonotype was found many times. The chain joins TRBV3-1 to TRBJ2-2; 9 bases line up with TRBD2. Per the germline V gene, CDR1 is LGHDT and CDR2 is YNNKEL (reference sequence). This CDR3 is 15 amino acids long. V lost 4 bases and J lost 7; bases outside the gene matches: 7. This CDR3 is CASSPRTSDDGELFF. The CDR3, as DNA: TGTGCCAGCAGCCCAAGGACTAGCGACGACGGGGAGCTGTTTTTT.

This clonotype came up a few times. The gene calls are TRBV28 and TRBJ2-3; 7 bases are a match to TRBD1. The CDR3 has 15 residues. Trimming at V came to 3 bases and at J to 2 bases, leaving 5 bases not matched to a gene. Germline V CDR1 and CDR2: MDHEN, SYDVKM. The chain's CDR3 is CASSFRQGFTDTQYF. CDR3 nucleotide sequence: TGTGCCAGCAGTTTTAGACAGGGCTTCACAGATACGCAGTATTTT.

This chain uses TRBV4-2 with TRBJ1-5, with D uncertain. This CDR3 region has 16 residues. V was shortened by 1 base and J by 2 bases, with 12 bases between the two germline ends. Germline loops: CDR1 LGHNA, CDR2 YNFKEQ. Written as DNA, the CDR3 is TGTGCCAGCAGCCAAGCGACGGGGTTGGGCAATCAGCCCCAGCATTTT. This encodes CASSQATGLGNQPQHF.

CDR3 nucleotide sequence: TGTGCCAGCAGCTTAGCCAGGGGGAGCGGGGGTGAGCAGTTCTTC. Its protein product is CASSLARGSGGEQFF. J is TRBJ2-1 and V is TRBV7-3; a weak D match, TRBD2 (8 bases). Germline loops: CDR1 SGHTA, CDR2 FQGTGA. Trimming stripped 2 bases from V and 9 bases from J, with 17 bases between. This CDR3 contains 15 residues.

This clonotype was found many times. The chain recombines TRBV5-1 with TRBJ2-3; D is perhaps TRBD1 (6 bases). The CDR3 spans 14 residues. Germline values: CDR1 SGHRS, CDR2 YFSETQ. Trimming shortened V by 0 bases and J by 4 bases, and 9 bases separated the two germline ends. The chain's CDR3 is CASSLVQGPDTQYF. DNA of the CDR3: TGCGCCAGCAGCTTGGTTCAGGGGCCAGATACGCAGTATTTT.

The V and J genes are TRBV11-2 and TRBJ2-6; TRBD2 matches 10 bases. The germline V gene has CDR1 SGHAT and CDR2 FQNNGV. V lost 3 bases and J lost 0; bases outside the gene matches: 8. The CDR3 consists of 19 residues. Here the CDR3 reads CASSFVAGGRPSGANVLTF. DNA of the CDR3: TGTGCCAGCAGCTTTGTAGCGGGGGGCCGACCCTCTGGGGCCAACGTCCTGACTTTC.